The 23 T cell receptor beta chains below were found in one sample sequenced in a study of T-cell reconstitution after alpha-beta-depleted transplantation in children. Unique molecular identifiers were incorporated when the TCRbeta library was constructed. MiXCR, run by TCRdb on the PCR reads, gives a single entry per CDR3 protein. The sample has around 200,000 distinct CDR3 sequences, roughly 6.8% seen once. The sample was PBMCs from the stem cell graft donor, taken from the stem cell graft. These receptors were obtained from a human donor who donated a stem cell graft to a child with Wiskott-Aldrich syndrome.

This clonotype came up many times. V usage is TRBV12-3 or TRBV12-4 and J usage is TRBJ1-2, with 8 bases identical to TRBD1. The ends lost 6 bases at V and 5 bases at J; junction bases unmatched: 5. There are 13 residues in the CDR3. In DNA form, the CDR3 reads TGTGCCAGCAGCGTGGGACAGGTTTATGGCTACACCTTC. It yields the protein CASSVGQVYGYTF.

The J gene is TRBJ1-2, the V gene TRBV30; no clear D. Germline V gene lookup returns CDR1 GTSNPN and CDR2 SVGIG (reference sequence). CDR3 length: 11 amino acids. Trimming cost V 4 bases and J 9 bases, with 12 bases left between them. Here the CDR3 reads CAWKERPSYTF. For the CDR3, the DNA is TGTGCCTGGAAGGAGAGACCGAGCTACACCTTC.

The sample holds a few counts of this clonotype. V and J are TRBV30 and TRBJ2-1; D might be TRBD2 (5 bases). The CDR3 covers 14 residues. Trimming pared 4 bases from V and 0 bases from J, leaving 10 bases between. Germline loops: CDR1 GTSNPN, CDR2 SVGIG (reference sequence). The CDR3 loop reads CAWNRESSYNEQFF. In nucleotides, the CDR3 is TGTGCCTGGAATAGGGAGAGCTCCTACAATGAGCAGTTCTTC.

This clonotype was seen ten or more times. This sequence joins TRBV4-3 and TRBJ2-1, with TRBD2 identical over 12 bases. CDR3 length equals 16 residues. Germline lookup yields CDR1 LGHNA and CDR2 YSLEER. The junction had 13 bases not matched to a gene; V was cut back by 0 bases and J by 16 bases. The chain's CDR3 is CASSQELGLAGPEKFF. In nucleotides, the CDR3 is TGCGCCAGCAGCCAAGAACTCGGACTAGCGGGACCCGAAAAATTCTTC.

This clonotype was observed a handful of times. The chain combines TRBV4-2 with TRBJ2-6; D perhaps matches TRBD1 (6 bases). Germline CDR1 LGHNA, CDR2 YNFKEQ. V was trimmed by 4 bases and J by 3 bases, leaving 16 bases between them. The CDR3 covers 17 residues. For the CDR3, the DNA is TGTGCCAGCAGCCCATTTTTTGGGGGCTATGGGGCCAACGTCCTGACTTTC. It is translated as CASSPFFGGYGANVLTF.

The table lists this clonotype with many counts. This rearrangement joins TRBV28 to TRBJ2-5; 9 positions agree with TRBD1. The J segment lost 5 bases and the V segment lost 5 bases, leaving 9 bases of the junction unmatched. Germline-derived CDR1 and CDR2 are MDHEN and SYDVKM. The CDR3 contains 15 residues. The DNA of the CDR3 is TGTGCCAGCAGTGAACGGACAGGGGATGGGGAGACCCAGTACTTC. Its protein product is CASSERTGDGETQYF.

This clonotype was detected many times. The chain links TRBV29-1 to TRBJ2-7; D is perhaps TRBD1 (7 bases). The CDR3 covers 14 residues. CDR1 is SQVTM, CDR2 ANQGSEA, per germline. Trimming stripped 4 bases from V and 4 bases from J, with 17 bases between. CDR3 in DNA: TGCAGCGTTGGCGGAGGGGACAGCCCTTACGAGCAGTACTTC. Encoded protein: CSVGGGDSPYEQYF.

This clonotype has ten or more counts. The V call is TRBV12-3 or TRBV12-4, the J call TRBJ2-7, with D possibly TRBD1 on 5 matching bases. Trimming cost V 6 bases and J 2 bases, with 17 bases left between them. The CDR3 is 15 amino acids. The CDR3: CASSPTRVGAYEQYF. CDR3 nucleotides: TGTGCCAGCAGCCCAACCAGGGTGGGCGCCTACGAGCAGTACTTC.

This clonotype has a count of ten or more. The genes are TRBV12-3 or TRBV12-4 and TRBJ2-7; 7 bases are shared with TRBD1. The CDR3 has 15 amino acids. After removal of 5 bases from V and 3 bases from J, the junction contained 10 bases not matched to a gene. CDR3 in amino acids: CASSPQTGYLYEQYF. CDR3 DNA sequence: TGTGCCAGCAGTCCGCAGACAGGGTACCTCTACGAGCAGTACTTC.

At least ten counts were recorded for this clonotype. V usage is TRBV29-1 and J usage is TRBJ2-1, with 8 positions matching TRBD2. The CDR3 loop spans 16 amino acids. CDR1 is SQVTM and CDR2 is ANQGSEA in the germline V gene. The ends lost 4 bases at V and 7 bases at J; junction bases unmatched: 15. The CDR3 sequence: CSVVPSSAGGPNEQFF. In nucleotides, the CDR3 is TGCAGCGTTGTCCCCTCTAGCGCGGGAGGACCAAATGAGCAGTTCTTC.

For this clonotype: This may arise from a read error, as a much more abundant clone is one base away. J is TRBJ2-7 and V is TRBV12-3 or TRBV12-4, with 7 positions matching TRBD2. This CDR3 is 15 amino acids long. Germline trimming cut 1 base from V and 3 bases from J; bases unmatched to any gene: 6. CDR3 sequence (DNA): TGTGCCAGCAGTTTAGTTAACGGGAGGCTCTACGAGCAGTACTTC. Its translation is CASSLVNGRLYEQYF.

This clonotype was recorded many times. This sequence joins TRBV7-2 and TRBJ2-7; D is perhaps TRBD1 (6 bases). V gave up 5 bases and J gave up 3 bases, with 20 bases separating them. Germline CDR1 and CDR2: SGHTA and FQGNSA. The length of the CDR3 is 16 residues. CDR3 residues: CASSRSSGQTYYEQYF. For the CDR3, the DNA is TGTGCCAGCAGCCGTAGCAGCGGACAGACTTACTACGAGCAGTACTTC.

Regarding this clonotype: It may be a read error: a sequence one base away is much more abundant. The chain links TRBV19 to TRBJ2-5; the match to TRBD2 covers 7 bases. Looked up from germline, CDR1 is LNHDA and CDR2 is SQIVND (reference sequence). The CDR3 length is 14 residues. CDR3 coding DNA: TGTGCCAGTAGTGCGGGGGACCACGGAGAGACCAAGTACTTC. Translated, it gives CASSAGDHGETKYF.

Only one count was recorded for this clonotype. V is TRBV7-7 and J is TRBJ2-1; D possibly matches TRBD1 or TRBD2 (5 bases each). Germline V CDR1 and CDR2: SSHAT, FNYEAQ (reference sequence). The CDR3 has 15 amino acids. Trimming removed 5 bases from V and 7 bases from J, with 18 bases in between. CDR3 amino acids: CASSPGPEAGNEQFF. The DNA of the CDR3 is TGTGCCAGCAGCCCGGGACCAGAGGCCGGAAATGAGCAGTTCTTC.

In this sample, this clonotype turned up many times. This CDR3 reads CASSGSGTNGQYF. CDR3 in DNA: TGTGCCAGCAGTGGATCAGGTACCAATGGGCAGTACTTC. The rearrangement links TRBV6-1 to TRBJ2-7; D is ambiguous. The germline V gene has CDR1 MNHNS and CDR2 SASEGT. V was cut by 4 bases and J by 9 bases, with 16 bases left in between. The CDR3 totals 13 residues.

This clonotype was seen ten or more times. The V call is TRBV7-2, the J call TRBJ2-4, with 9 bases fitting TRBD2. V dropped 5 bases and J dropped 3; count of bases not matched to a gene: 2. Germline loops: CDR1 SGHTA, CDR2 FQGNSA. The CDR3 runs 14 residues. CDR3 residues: CASSPAGGKNIQYF. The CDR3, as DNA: TGTGCCAGCAGCCCAGCGGGGGGCAAAAACATTCAGTACTTC.

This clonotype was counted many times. The CDR3, as DNA: TGTGCCAGCAGTTTAAATCACGATAGCAATCAGCCCCAGCATTTT. This codes for CASSLNHDSNQPQHF. The rearrangement links TRBV12-3 or TRBV12-4 to TRBJ1-5; D call uncertain. The CDR3 has 15 amino acids. Between the trimmed V and J ends, which lost 2 bases and 0 bases, there was a span of 8 bases.

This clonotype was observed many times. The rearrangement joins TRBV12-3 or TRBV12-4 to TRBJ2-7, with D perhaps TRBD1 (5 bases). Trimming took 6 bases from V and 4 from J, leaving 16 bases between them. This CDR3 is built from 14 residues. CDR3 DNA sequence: TGTGCCAGCAGCCCCGACAGATCCGTATACGAGCAGTACTTC. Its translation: CASSPDRSVYEQYF.

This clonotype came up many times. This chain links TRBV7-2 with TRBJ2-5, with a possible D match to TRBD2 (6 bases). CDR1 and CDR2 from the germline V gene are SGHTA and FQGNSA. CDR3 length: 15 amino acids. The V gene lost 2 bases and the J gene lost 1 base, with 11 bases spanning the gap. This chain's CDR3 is CASSLSSGPQETQYF. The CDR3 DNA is TGTGCCAGCAGCTTATCCAGCGGGCCCCAAGAGACCCAGTACTTC.

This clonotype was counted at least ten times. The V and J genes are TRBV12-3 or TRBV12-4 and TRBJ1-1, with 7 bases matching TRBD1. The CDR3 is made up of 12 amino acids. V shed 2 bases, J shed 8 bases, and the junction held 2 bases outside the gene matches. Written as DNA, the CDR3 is TGTGCCAGCAGTTTAAAGGGGGCAGAAGCTTTCTTT. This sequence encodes CASSLKGAEAFF.

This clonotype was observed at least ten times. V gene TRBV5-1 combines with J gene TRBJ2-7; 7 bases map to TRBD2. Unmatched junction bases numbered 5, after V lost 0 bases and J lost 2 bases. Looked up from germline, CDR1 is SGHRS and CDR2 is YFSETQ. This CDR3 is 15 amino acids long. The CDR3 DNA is TGCGCCAGCAGCTTGGGGCTAGCGGTGACCTACGAGCAGTACTTC. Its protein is CASSLGLAVTYEQYF.

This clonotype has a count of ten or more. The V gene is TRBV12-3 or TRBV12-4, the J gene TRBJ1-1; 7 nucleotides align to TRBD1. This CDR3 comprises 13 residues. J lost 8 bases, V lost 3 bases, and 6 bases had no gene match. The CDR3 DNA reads TGTGCCAGCAGTTTGAGGGGGCGCGAGGAAGCTTTCTTT. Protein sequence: CASSLRGREEAFF.

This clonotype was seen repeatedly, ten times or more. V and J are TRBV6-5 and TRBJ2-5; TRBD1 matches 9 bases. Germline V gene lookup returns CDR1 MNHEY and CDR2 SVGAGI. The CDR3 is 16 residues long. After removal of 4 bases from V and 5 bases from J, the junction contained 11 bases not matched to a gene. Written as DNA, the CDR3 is TGTGCCAGCAGTTCTCCCGTGGGACAGGGAAGGGAGACCCAGTACTTC. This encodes CASSSPVGQGRETQYF.